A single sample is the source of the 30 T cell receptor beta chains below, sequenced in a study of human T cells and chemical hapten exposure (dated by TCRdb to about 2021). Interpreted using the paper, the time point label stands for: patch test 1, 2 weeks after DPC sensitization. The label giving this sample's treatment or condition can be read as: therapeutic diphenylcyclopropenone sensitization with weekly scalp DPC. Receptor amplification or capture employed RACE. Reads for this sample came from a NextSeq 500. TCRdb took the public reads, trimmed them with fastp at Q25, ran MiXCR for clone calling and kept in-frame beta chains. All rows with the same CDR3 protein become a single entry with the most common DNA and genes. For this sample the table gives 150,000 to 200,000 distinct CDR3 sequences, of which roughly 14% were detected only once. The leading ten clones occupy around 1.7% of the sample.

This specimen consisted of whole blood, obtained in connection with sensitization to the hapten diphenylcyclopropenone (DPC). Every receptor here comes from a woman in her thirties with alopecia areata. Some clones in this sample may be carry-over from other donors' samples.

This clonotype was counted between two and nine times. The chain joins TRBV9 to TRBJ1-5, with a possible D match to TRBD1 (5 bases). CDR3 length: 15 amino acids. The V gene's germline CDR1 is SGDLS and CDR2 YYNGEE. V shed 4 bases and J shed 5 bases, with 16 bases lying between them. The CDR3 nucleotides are TGTGCCAGCAGCCCAGGGAGCGCACGGCATCAGCCCCAGCATTTT. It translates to CASSPGSARHQPQHF.

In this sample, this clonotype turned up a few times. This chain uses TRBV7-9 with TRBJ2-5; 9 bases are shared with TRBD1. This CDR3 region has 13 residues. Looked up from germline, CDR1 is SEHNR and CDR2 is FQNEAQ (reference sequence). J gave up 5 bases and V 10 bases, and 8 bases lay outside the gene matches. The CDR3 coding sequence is TGTGCCATCGCACAGGGGGCGGGTGAGACCCAGTACTTC. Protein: CAIAQGAGETQYF. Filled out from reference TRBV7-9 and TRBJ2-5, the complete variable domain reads DTGVSQNPRHKITKRGQNVTFRCDPISEHNRLYWYRQTLGQGPEFLTYFQNEAQLEKSRLLSDRFSAERPKGSFSTLEIQRTEQGDSAMYLCAIAQGAGETQYFGPGTRLLVL.

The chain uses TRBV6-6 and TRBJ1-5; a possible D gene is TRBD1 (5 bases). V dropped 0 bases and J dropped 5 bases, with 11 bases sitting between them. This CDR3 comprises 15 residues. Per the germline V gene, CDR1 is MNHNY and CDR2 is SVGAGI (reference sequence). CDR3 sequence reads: CASSYSTGEDQPQHF. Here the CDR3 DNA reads TGTGCCAGCAGTTACTCGACGGGGGAAGATCAGCCCCAGCATTTT.

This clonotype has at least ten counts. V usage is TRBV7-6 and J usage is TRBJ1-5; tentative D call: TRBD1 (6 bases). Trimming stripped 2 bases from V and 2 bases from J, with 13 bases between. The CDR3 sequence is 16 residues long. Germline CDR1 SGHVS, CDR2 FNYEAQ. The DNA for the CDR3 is TGTGCCAGCAGCTTATTCGCCAGGGGTGGCAATCAGCCCCAGCATTTT. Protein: CASSLFARGGNQPQHF.

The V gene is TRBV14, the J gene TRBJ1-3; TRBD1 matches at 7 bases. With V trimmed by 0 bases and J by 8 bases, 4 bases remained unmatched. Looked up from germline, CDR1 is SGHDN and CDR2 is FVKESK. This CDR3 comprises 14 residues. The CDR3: CASSQEGGSDTIYF. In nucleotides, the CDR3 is TGTGCCAGCAGCCAAGAAGGGGGCTCGGACACCATATATTTT.

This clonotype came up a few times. CDR3 DNA: TGCGCCAGCACCAAAGGAACAGGGGAATCCTATGGCTACACCTTC. Translation gives CASTKGTGESYGYTF. The chain uses TRBV4-3 and TRBJ1-2; 7 nucleotides match TRBD1. V lost 7 bases, J lost 4 bases, and 12 bases stayed unmatched. The germline gives CDR1 LGHNA, CDR2 YSLEER. The CDR3 is 15 residues long.

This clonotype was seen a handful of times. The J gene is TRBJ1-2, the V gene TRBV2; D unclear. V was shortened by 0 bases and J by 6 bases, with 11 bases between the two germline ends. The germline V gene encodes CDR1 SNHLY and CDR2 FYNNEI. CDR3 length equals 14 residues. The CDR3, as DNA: TGTGCCAGCAGTGAAGCGCTTCGAGGAAATGGCTACACCTTC. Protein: CASSEALRGNGYTF.

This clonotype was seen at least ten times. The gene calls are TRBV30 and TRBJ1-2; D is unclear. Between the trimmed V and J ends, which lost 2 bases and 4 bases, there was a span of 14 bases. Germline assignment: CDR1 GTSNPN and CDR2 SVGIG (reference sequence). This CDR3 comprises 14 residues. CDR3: CAWSSTDGFYGYTF. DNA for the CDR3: TGTGCCTGGAGTTCAACGGACGGATTCTATGGCTACACCTTC.

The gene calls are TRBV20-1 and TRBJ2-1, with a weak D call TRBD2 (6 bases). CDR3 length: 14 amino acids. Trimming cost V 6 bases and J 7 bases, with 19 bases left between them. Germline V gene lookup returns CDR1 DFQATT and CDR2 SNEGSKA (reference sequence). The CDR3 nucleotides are TGCAGTGCCTTTTTCGGAGCGGGTTCTAATGAGCAGTTCTTC. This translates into CSAFFGAGSNEQFF.

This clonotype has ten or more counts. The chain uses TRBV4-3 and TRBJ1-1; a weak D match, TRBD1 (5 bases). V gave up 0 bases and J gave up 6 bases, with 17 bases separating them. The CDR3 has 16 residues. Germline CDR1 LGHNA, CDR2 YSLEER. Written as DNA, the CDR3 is TGCGCCAGCAGCCAAGATTTCGAGGTTAGGGGATCTGAAGCTTTCTTT. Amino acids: CASSQDFEVRGSEAFF.

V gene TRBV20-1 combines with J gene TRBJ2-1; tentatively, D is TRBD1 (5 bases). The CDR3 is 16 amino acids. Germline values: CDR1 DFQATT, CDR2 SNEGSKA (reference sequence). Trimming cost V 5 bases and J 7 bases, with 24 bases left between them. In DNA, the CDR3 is TGCAGTGCTCTATGGCTCCTTACCCCACAGGCGAATGAGCAGTTCTTC. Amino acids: CSALWLLTPQANEQFF.

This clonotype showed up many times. For the CDR3, the DNA is TGCGCCATCCTGGGGCTAGCCAACACCGGGGAGCTGTTTTTT. It encodes CAILGLANTGELFF. The chain has TRBV5-1 and TRBJ2-2, with D perhaps TRBD1 or TRBD2 (5 bases each). The CDR3 extends over 14 amino acids. In germline, CDR1 is SGHRS, CDR2 YFSETQ. V was pared by 9 bases and J by 2 bases, with 14 bases between.

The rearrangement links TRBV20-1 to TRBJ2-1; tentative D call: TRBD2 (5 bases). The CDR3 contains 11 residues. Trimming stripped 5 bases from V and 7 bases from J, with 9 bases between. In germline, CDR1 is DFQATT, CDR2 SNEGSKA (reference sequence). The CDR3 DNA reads TGCAGTGCTCCGACTATAAATGAGCAGTTCTTC. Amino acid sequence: CSAPTINEQFF.

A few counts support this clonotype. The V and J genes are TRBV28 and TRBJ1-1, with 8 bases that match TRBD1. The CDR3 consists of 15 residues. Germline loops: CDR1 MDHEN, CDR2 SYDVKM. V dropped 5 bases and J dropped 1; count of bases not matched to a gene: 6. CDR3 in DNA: TGTGCCAGCAGTCCACAGGGACAGGAGAACACTGAAGCTTTCTTT. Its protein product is CASSPQGQENTEAFF.

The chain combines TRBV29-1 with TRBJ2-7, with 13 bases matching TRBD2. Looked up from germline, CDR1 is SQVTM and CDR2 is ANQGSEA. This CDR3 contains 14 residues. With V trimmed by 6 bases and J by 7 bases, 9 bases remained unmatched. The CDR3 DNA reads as TGCAGCGTGGTACTAGCGGGAGGGCGGGATGAGCAGTACTTC. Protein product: CSVVLAGGRDEQYF.

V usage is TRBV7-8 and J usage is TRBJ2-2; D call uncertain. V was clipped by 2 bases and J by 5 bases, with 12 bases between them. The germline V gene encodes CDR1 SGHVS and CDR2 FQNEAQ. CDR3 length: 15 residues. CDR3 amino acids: CASSLRIVGTGELFF. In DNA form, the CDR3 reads TGTGCCAGCAGCTTAAGGATAGTTGGGACCGGGGAGCTGTTTTTT.

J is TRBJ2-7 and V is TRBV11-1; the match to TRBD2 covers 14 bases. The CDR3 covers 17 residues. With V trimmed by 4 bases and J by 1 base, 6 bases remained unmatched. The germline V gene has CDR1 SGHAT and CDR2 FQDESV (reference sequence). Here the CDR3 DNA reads TGTGCCAGCAGCTGGACTAGCGGGGGGCCCTCTTCCTACGAGCAGTACTTC. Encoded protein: CASSWTSGGPSSYEQYF.

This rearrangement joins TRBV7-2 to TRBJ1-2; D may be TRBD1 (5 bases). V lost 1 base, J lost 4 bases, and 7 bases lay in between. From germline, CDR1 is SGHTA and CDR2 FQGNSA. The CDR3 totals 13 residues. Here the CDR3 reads CASSLVRAYGYTF. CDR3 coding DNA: TGTGCCAGCAGCTTAGTCAGGGCCTATGGCTACACCTTC. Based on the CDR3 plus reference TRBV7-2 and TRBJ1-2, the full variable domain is GAGVSQSPSNKVTEKGKDVELRCDPISGHTALYWYRQSLGQGLEFLIYFQGNSAPDKSGLPSDRFSAERTGGSVSTLTIQRTQQEDSAVYLCASSLVRAYGYTFGSGTRLTVV.

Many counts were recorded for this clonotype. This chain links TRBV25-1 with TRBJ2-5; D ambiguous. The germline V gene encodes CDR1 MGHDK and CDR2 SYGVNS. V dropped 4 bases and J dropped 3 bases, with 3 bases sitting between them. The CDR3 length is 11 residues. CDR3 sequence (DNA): TGTGCCAGCAGTGTTGAAGAGACCCAGTACTTC. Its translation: CASSVEETQYF.

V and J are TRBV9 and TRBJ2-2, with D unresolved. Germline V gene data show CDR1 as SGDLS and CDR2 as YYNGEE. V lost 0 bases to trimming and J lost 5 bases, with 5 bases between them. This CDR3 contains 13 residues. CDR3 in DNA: TGTGCCAGCAGCGTAGCAGTTACCGGGGAGCTGTTTTTT. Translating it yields CASSVAVTGELFF.

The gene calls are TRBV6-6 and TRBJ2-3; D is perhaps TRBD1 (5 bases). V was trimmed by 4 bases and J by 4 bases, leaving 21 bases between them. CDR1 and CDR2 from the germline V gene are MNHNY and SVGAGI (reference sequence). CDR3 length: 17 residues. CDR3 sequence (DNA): TGTGCCAGCAGTTTACCCGTCTGGGGCGGAGAAGCAGATACGCAGTATTTT. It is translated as CASSLPVWGGEADTQYF.

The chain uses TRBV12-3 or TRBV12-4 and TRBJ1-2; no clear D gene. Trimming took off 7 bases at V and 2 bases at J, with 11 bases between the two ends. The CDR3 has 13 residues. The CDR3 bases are TGTGCCAGCAACTTAGGGTCCAACTATGGCTACACCTTC. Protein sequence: CASNLGSNYGYTF.

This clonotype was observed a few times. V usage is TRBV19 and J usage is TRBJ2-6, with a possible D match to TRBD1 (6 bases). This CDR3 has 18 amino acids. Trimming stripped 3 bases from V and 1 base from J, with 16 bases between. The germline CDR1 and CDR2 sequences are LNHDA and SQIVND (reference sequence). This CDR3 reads CASSMSGVLDSGANVLTF. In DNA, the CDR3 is TGTGCCAGTAGTATGTCAGGGGTCCTTGATTCTGGGGCCAACGTCCTGACTTTC.

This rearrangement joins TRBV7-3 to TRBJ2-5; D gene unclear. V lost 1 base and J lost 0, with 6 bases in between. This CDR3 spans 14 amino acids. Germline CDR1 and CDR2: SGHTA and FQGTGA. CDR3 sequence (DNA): TGTGCCAGCAGCTTAATGGGCTACCAAGAGACCCAGTACTTC. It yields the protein CASSLMGYQETQYF.

This CDR3 is CASSPRRGNEKLFF. The DNA of the CDR3 is TGTGCCAGCAGCCCCCGAAGGGGGAATGAAAAACTGTTTTTT. The genes are TRBV7-8 and TRBJ1-4, with D possibly being TRBD1 (6 bases). CDR1 is SGHVS and CDR2 is FQNEAQ in the germline V gene. This CDR3 is built from 14 residues. The V end lost 5 bases, the J end lost 5 bases, and 12 bases lay between the germline ends.

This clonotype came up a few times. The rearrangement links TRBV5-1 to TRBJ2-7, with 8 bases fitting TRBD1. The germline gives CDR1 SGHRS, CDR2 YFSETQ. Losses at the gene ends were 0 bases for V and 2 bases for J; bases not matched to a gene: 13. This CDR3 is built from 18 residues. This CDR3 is CASSLEIPGGYAPYEQYF. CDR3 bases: TGCGCCAGCAGCTTGGAAATCCCAGGGGGCTATGCCCCCTACGAGCAGTACTTC. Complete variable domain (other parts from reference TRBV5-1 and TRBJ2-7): KAGVTQTPRYLIKTRGQQVTLSCSPISGHRSVSWYQQTPGQGLQFLFEYFSETQRNKGNFPGRFSGRQFSNSRSEMNVSTLELGDSALYLCASSLEIPGGYAPYEQYFGPGTRLTVT.

The CDR3 DNA reads as TGCAGCGCTGGACTAGCGGGAGAGACCCAGTACTTC. It codes for CSAGLAGETQYF. The V call is TRBV29-1, the J call TRBJ2-5; 11 positions match TRBD2. There are 12 residues in the CDR3. The germline V gene has CDR1 SQVTM and CDR2 ANQGSEA. V shed 7 bases, J shed 4 bases, and the junction held 2 bases outside the gene matches.

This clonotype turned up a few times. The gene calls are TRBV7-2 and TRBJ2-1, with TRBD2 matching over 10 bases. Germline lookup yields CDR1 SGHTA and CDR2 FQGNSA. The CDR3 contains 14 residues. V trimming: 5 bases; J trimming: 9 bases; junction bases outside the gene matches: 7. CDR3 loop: CASSRSGGAGEQFF. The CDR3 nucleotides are TGTGCCAGCAGCCGGAGCGGGGGGGCTGGTGAGCAGTTCTTC.

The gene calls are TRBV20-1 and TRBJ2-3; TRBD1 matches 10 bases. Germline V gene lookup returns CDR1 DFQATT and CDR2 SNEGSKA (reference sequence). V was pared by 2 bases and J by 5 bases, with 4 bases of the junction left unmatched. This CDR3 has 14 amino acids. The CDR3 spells CSARKGQGKDTQYF. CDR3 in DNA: TGCAGTGCTAGAAAGGGACAGGGGAAAGATACGCAGTATTTT.

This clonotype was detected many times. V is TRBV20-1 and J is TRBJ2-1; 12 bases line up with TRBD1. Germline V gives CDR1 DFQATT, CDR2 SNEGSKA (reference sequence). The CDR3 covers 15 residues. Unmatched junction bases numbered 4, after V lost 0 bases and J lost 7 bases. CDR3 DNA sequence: TGCAGTGCTAGAGATCCGGGACAGGGGGCAAATGAGCAGTTCTTC. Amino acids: CSARDPGQGANEQFF.